Below are 15 T cell receptor beta chains sequenced from a single sample in a study of beta chain features in type 1 diabetes. General observations from the study: Type 1 diabetes patients showed a moderate but significant shortening of TCRB CDR3s in all four CD4+ subsets.

The study reverse transcribed the entire isolated RNA, so it sequenced expressed TCRB transcripts. Sequencing used immunoSEQ multiplex PCR; TCRdb keeps in-frame clones, though not all of them. There are tens of thousands of clones in the sample; about 70% occur only once, and about 1% lies in the top ten. What these receptors recognize is not known. The sequenced material came from stem cell memory CD4+ T cells from blood. Every receptor here comes from a woman in her 40s with type 1 diabetes.

This chain joins TRBV6-5 and TRBJ1-2; TRBD1 matches at 8 bases. This CDR3 is built from 14 residues. Germline CDR1 is MNHEY and CDR2 is SVGAGI. V lost 6 bases and J lost 8; bases outside the gene matches: 11. CDR3 residues: CASSPTGQGRGYTF. In nucleotides, the CDR3 is TGTGCCAGCAGCCCAACCGGACAGGGCCGGGGCTACACCTTC.

This clone was counted a few times. Here the CDR3 reads CASSSPTGVSGANVLTF. The CDR3 region has the DNA TGTGCCAGCAGCTCCCCGACAGGGGTTTCTGGGGCCAACGTCCTGACTTTC. The rearrangement joins TRBV7-2 to TRBJ2-6; 8 nucleotides align to TRBD1. V was pared by 4 bases and J by 1 base, with 6 bases of the junction left unmatched. The CDR3 length is 17 residues. Germline assignment: CDR1 SGHTA and CDR2 FQGNSA.

This clone was seen only once. This chain joins TRBV10-3 and TRBJ1-1, with no clear D. Trimming cost V 0 bases and J 7 bases, with 9 bases left between them. Germline CDR1 is ENHRY and CDR2 is SYGVKD. The CDR3 is 13 residues long. CDR3: CAISESGRFEAFF. CDR3 DNA sequence: TGTGCCATCAGTGAGTCTGGCAGATTTGAAGCTTTCTTT.

The V call is TRBV28, the J call TRBJ2-2; 8 positions agree with TRBD1. The J segment lost 0 bases and the V segment lost 2 bases, leaving 5 bases of the junction unmatched. CDR1 is MDHEN and CDR2 is SYDVKM in the germline V gene. CDR3 size: 17 residues. CDR3 DNA: TGTGCCAGCAGTTTAATCCAGGGGGCTTCGAACACCGGGGAGCTGTTTTTT. It encodes CASSLIQGASNTGELFF.

This clone was found a few times. The rearrangement uses TRBV4-2 and TRBJ1-5; D possibly corresponds to TRBD1 (5 bases). CDR3 length: 14 amino acids. In germline, CDR1 is LGHNA, CDR2 YNFKEQ. Trimming pared 3 bases from V and 0 bases from J, leaving 6 bases between. CDR3: CASSQTDSNQPQHF. The CDR3 DNA sequence: TGTGCCAGCAGCCAGACAGATAGCAATCAGCCCCAGCATTTT.

The chain carries TRBV5-8 and TRBJ2-7; 7 bases are shared with TRBD1. The CDR3 is 14 residues long. The V and J ends lost 6 bases and 0 bases, in that order; junction bases with no gene match: 6. CDR1 is SGHTS, CDR2 YDEGEE, per germline. The CDR3 spells CASTRQGSSYEQYF. CDR3 DNA: TGTGCCAGCACCAGACAGGGTAGCTCCTACGAGCAGTACTTC. Filled out from reference TRBV5-8 and TRBJ2-7, the complete variable domain reads EAGVTQSPTHLIKTRGQQATLRCSPISGHTSVYWYQQALGLGLQFLLWYDEGEERNRGNFPPRFSGRQFPNYSSELNVNALELEDSALYLCASTRQGSSYEQYFGPGTRLTVT.

V and J are TRBV28 and TRBJ1-4, with 7 bases fitting TRBD1. V lost 8 bases to trimming and J lost 4 bases; unmatched junction nucleotides: 7. The CDR3 is made up of 14 amino acids. CDR1 and CDR2 (germline): MDHEN, SYDVKM. DNA for the CDR3: TGTGCCAGCCAAACCGGGACAGTTAATGAAAAACTGTTTTTT. It codes for CASQTGTVNEKLFF. The full variable domain, its missing parts supplied by reference TRBV28 and TRBJ1-4, is DVKVTQSSRYLVKRTGEKVFLECVQDMDHENMFWYRQDPGLGLRLIYFSYDVKMKEKGDIPEGYSVSREKKERFSLILESASTNQTSMYLCASQTGTVNEKLFFGSGTQLSVL.

This chain connects TRBV7-2 to TRBJ2-7; 11 positions agree with TRBD2. The CDR3 has 16 amino acids. The J segment lost 0 bases and the V segment lost 4 bases, leaving 5 bases of the junction unmatched. Germline-derived CDR1 and CDR2 are SGHTA and FQGNSA. CDR3 sequence reads: CASSSRLAGLSYEQYF. CDR3 nucleotide sequence: TGTGCCAGCAGCTCCCGACTAGCGGGACTCTCCTACGAGCAGTACTTC.

This chain uses TRBV27 with TRBJ2-7; D possibly corresponds to TRBD1 (9 bases). Per germline, CDR1 MNHEY and CDR2 SMNVEV (reference sequence). V shed 1 base and J shed 6 bases, with 22 bases lying between them. The CDR3 contains 17 residues. The CDR3 nucleotides read TGTGCCAGCAGTTTATTCCAGGCGGGGGGACAGGGTGTCGAGCAGTACTTC. This gives the protein CASSLFQAGGQGVEQYF.

This clone was picked up a small number of times. V gene TRBV4-2 combines with J gene TRBJ2-5, with a possible D match to TRBD2 (6 bases). The CDR3 runs to 15 residues. Germline CDR1 reads LGHNA; CDR2 reads YNFKEQ. V lost 4 bases and J lost 2, with 14 bases in between. CDR3 DNA: TGTGCCAGCAGCCCTACCGGGACTCAGCAAGAGACCCAGTACTTC. The encoded protein is CASSPTGTQQETQYF.

The chain links TRBV19 to TRBJ2-2, with a possible D match to TRBD2 (5 bases). The CDR3 loop spans 15 amino acids. CDR1 and CDR2 from the germline V gene are LNHDA and SQIVND (reference sequence). V was shortened by 3 bases and J by 4 bases, with 12 bases between the two germline ends. CDR3 in DNA: TGTGCCAGTAGTATCAGGCTAGCCCCCACCGGGGAGCTGTTTTTT. The encoded protein is CASSIRLAPTGELFF.

This chain joins TRBV28 and TRBJ1-1; D might be TRBD1 (6 bases). The V gene's germline CDR1 is MDHEN and CDR2 SYDVKM. The CDR3 is 15 residues long. V was pared by 5 bases and J by 0 bases, with 13 bases between. CDR3 sequence reads: CASSPYRAMNTEAFF. CDR3 DNA sequence: TGTGCCAGCAGTCCCTACAGGGCCATGAACACTGAAGCTTTCTTT.

This clone was recorded once. This chain joins TRBV7-2 and TRBJ2-4, with 10 bases aligning to TRBD2. Germline CDR1 is SGHTA and CDR2 is FQGNSA. The junction had 13 bases not matched to a gene; V was cut back by 5 bases and J by 6 bases. The CDR3 spans 17 residues. The CDR3 loop is CASSLSILAGGRNIQYF. CDR3 nucleotides: TGTGCCAGCAGCCTTTCTATTTTAGCGGGAGGTCGAAACATTCAGTACTTC.

The chain has TRBV7-2 and TRBJ1-5, with 9 bases fitting TRBD1. The CDR3 covers 13 residues. The V gene's germline CDR1 is SGHTA and CDR2 FQGNSA. Trimming removed 8 bases from V and 4 bases from J; junction bases left unmatched: 3. For the CDR3, the DNA is TGTGCCAGCGCGACAGGGGGAAATCAGCCCCAGCATTTT. Its translation: CASATGGNQPQHF.

This clone has only one observation. This rearrangement joins TRBV6-5 to TRBJ1-1, with D perhaps TRBD1 (5 bases). Germline values: CDR1 MNHEY, CDR2 SVGAGI. V was shortened by 4 bases and J by 1 base, with 13 bases between the two germline ends. This CDR3 is built from 15 residues. CDR3 residues: CASSWEGRANTEAFF. In DNA, the CDR3 is TGTGCCAGCAGTTGGGAGGGGAGGGCGAACACTGAAGCTTTCTTT.